Below, 5 T cell receptor beta chains from the same sample are listed, as sequenced in a study of T-cell memory formation after mild COVID-19. TCRdb analysed the 5' RACE reads with MiXCR anew, one entry per CDR3 protein. Altogether around 200,000 distinct CDR3 sequences are present, over 9.5% being singletons, with the ten largest covering around 2.9%. Source material: PBMCs or a T cell subset sorted from them (not recorded which). The receptors stem from a young man who had mild COVID-19 (a few samples of this study predate the infection). Cell type and time point are not known.

This clonotype was observed a few times. V gene TRBV7-2 combines with J gene TRBJ1-5; no clear D gene. From germline, CDR1 is SGHTA and CDR2 FQGNSA. The CDR3 runs to 13 residues. Trimming took off 5 bases at V and 5 bases at J, with 10 bases between the two ends. CDR3 sequence: CASSPRIYQPQHF. The CDR3 nucleotides read TGTGCCAGCAGCCCCAGGATATATCAGCCCCAGCATTTT.

This rearrangement joins TRBV7-2 to TRBJ1-2; D unclear. Germline lookup yields CDR1 SGHTA and CDR2 FQGNSA. This CDR3 comprises 15 residues. Trimming removed 2 bases from V and 0 bases from J, with 10 bases in between. The CDR3 loop is CASSLRRVPNYGYTF. CDR3 DNA: TGTGCCAGCAGCTTAAGGCGGGTCCCTAACTATGGCTACACCTTC.

This chain uses TRBV24-1 with TRBJ1-1, with D unclear. The length of the CDR3 is 16 residues. Germline-derived CDR1 and CDR2 are KGHDR and SFDVKD. Trimming pared 4 bases from V and 1 base from J, leaving 15 bases between. The CDR3 DNA sequence: TGTGCCACCAGTGAGGTAGAGGGCCAGCCGAACACTGAAGCTTTCTTT. It codes for CATSEVEGQPNTEAFF.

This clonotype was observed a handful of times. The chain carries TRBV7-9 and TRBJ1-1; 9 nucleotides line up with TRBD1. V lost 6 bases and J lost 4; bases outside the gene matches: 12. CDR1 and CDR2 from the germline V gene are SEHNR and FQNEAQ (reference sequence). This CDR3 spans 16 amino acids. The CDR3 region is CASSRRGGTGSTEAFF. The CDR3 region has the DNA TGTGCCAGCAGTCGTCGAGGCGGGACAGGGAGCACTGAAGCTTTCTTT.

This rearrangement joins TRBV15 to TRBJ2-5, with a weak D call TRBD1 (7 bases). The CDR3 extends over 15 amino acids. The V and J ends lost 5 bases and 3 bases respectively, with 16 bases between them. Germline CDR1 and CDR2: LNHNV and YYDKDF (reference sequence). CDR3 loop: CATSLDREDEETQYF. The CDR3 nucleotides are TGTGCCACCAGCCTCGACAGGGAGGATGAAGAGACCCAGTACTTC.